There are a few counts of the clone carrying this T cell receptor beta chain. Antigen: not known. The J segment lost 6 bases and the V segment lost 1 base, leaving 4 bases of the junction unmatched. CDR3 length equals 14 residues. TCRdb independently ran MiXCR on the 5' RACE reads; one entry per CDR3 protein. The table includes 9,500 to 15,000 distinct CDR3 sequences, approximately 50% detected once. Tregs were sorted as CD4+CD25+CD127-/low cells. General observations from the study: The larger-cohort validation was restricted to a single TCR beta V-J rearrangement rather than whole repertoires.

This sequence was found in a female donor with breast cancer. Source material: tumor-infiltrating Tregs sorted from the breast tumor. The rearrangement uses TRBV12-3 or TRBV12-4 and TRBJ2-5; 8 nucleotides match TRBD2. The CDR3 sequence is CASSLGTSFKTQYF. CDR3 nucleotide sequence: TGTGCCAGCAGTTTAGGGACTAGCTTTAAGACCCAGTACTTC.